What follows are 18 T cell receptor beta chains derived from one specimen sequenced in a study of post-analysis software for immune sequencing data. Study-wide findings and caveats: Higher frequency in patients than in controls was seen for about five TRBV segments, with TRBV5-6, TRBV5-1 and TRBV20-1 among them.

Antigens of these TCRs are unknown. Unique molecular identifiers tagged the TCR beta cDNA libraries. TCRdb processed the PCR reads anew with MiXCR; each CDR3 protein has one entry. The sample shows some 890,000 distinct CDR3 sequences, approximately 53% of them seen only once. The sample taken for sequencing was blood. These receptors came from a girl under 18 with multiple sclerosis.

This chain uses TRBV15 with TRBJ1-1; the match to TRBD1 covers 7 bases. CDR1 is LNHNV and CDR2 is YYDKDF in the germline V gene (reference sequence). The CDR3 covers 15 residues. The trim removed 2 bases at V and 5 bases at J, leaving 8 bases unmatched. The CDR3 DNA follows: TGTGCCACCAGCAGACTTAGACAGGGTGGGACTGAAGCTTTCTTT. Its translation: CATSRLRQGGTEAFF.

Concerning this clonotype: The junction shows a germline mismatch at one end, possibly a read error. The chain is built from TRBV7-7 and TRBJ2-5; no clear D. This CDR3 is built from 14 residues. In germline, CDR1 is SSHAT, CDR2 FNYEAQ (reference sequence). The CDR3 is CASSPIRVGETQYF. The CDR3 coding sequence is TGTGCTAGCAGCCCAATAAGGGTAGGAGAGACCCAGTACTTC.

This clonotype was found a few times. The J gene is TRBJ2-1, the V gene TRBV12-5; unclear D gene. V lost 1 base and J 8 bases, leaving 6 bases between the germline ends. Germline CDR1 and CDR2: LGHNT and FRNRAP. The CDR3 is made up of 12 amino acids. The CDR3 DNA reads TGTGCTAGTGGTTTGGGATCCCATGAGCAGTTCTTC. Its protein product is CASGLGSHEQFF.

The V and J genes are TRBV10-3 and TRBJ2-7; D is ambiguous. Germline loops: CDR1 ENHRY, CDR2 SYGVKD. V was cut by 2 bases and J by 0 bases, with 14 bases left in between. The CDR3 runs to 16 residues. The CDR3 sequence is CAISEPEAGPSYEQYF. The CDR3 DNA reads as TGTGCCATCAGTGAGCCGGAAGCAGGTCCCTCCTACGAGCAGTACTTC.

The rearrangement links TRBV7-9 to TRBJ2-4, with TRBD1 as a possible D gene (6 bases). Germline V gene lookup returns CDR1 SEHNR and CDR2 FQNEAQ (reference sequence). The V end was cut by 2 bases, the J end by 1 base, with 9 bases between. The CDR3 is 15 residues long. CDR3 region: CASSLITGAKNIQYF. CDR3 coding DNA: TGTGCCAGCAGCTTAATTACAGGGGCCAAAAACATTCAGTACTTC.

The chain couples TRBV9 to TRBJ2-7; 7 nucleotides line up with TRBD1. The CDR3 is 13 residues long. From germline, CDR1 is SGDLS and CDR2 YYNGEE. After removal of 3 bases from V and 11 bases from J, the junction contained 11 bases not matched to a gene. CDR3 loop: CASSEIGGKEKYF. As DNA, the CDR3 is TGTGCCAGCAGCGAGATAGGGGGCAAGGAAAAGTACTTC.

J is TRBJ2-7 and V is TRBV10-3; 9 bases are shared with TRBD1. V shed 5 bases and J 5 bases; nucleotides not matched to a gene: 10. This CDR3 region has 15 residues. The germline gives CDR1 ENHRY, CDR2 SYGVKD. The CDR3 DNA reads TGTGCCATCAGTCGTACCGGGACAGGGAACCACGAGCAGTACTTC. Encoded protein: CAISRTGTGNHEQYF.

This clonotype turned up a few times. The chain joins TRBV4-1 to TRBJ2-7, with D tentatively TRBD1 (5 bases). Per germline, CDR1 MGHRA and CDR2 YSYEKL. The CDR3 runs 14 residues. The germline V and J ends were trimmed by 0 bases and 4 bases, with 10 bases remaining between them. The DNA for the CDR3 is TGCGCCAGCAGCCAAGAAGGGGTGGGATACGAGCAGTACTTC. This codes for CASSQEGVGYEQYF.

The V gene is TRBV7-6, the J gene TRBJ2-7; no clear D gene. Judging by the DNA end, TRBJ2-5 fits better; the J call may be wrong. CDR1 and CDR2 from the germline V gene are SGHVS and FNYEAQ. This CDR3 has 14 amino acids. The CDR3 region has the DNA TGTGCCAGCAGCTTAGATGACGGTTCGGAGACCCAGTACTTC. Translation: CASSLDDGSETQYF.

The V call is TRBV20-1, the J call TRBJ2-3; 7 bases agree with TRBD2. Losses at the gene ends were 1 base for V and 0 bases for J; bases not matched to a gene: 1. CDR1 is DFQATT, CDR2 SNEGSKA, per germline (reference sequence). The CDR3 runs 14 residues. CDR3: CSARVSGSTDTQYF. Here the CDR3 DNA reads TGCAGTGCTAGAGTTAGCGGGAGCACAGATACGCAGTATTTT.

This clonotype was seen just once. This rearrangement joins TRBV7-2 to TRBJ1-2; TRBD1 is a possible D gene (6 bases). In germline, CDR1 is SGHTA, CDR2 FQGNSA. V was cut by 3 bases and J by 2 bases, with 13 bases left in between. The CDR3 totals 15 residues. The CDR3 bases are TGTGCCAGCAGCTTCGGACAGAAAGAGAACTATGGCTACACCTTC. Its protein is CASSFGQKENYGYTF.

This clonotype was seen a few times. The J gene is TRBJ2-1, the V gene TRBV9; the match to TRBD2 covers 13 bases. Germline assignment: CDR1 SGDLS and CDR2 YYNGEE. The V and J ends lost 0 bases and 7 bases, in that order; junction bases with no gene match: 4. The CDR3 has 16 residues. The CDR3 loop is CASSVVLAGGRNEQFF. The CDR3 nucleotides are TGTGCCAGCAGCGTAGTACTAGCGGGGGGGCGAAATGAGCAGTTCTTC.

The genes are TRBV15 and TRBJ2-1; 8 nucleotides agree with TRBD1. This CDR3 is built from 12 residues. Trimming removed 9 bases from V and 3 bases from J; junction bases left unmatched: 1. Germline-derived CDR1 and CDR2 are LNHNV and YYDKDF (reference sequence). CDR3: CATGQDYNEQFF. The DNA of the CDR3 is TGTGCCACGGGACAGGACTACAATGAGCAGTTCTTC. Based on the CDR3 plus reference TRBV15 and TRBJ2-1, the full variable domain is DAMVIQNPRYQVTQFGKPVTLSCSQTLNHNVMYWYQQKSSQAPKLLFHYYDKDFNNEADTPDNFQSRRPNTSFCFLDIRSPGLGDTAMYLCATGQDYNEQFFGPGTRLTVL.

This clonotype came up once. The rearrangement uses TRBV2 and TRBJ1-2, with D perhaps matching TRBD1 (5 bases). The V gene's germline CDR1 is SNHLY and CDR2 FYNNEI. V lost 7 bases to trimming and J lost 4 bases, with 13 bases between them. The CDR3 totals 13 residues. The CDR3 region is CASNAGILYGYTF. In DNA, the CDR3 is TGTGCCAGCAACGCAGGGATCCTCTATGGCTACACCTTC.

V is TRBV5-1 and J is TRBJ2-3, with D perhaps matching TRBD2 (6 bases). The CDR3 consists of 14 residues. The germline V gene encodes CDR1 SGHRS and CDR2 YFSETQ. Trimming stripped 0 bases from V and 14 bases from J, with 19 bases between. The CDR3 is CASSLEQLAFGGYF. The CDR3 nucleotides are TGCGCCAGCAGCTTGGAGCAACTAGCTTTCGGAGGGTATTTT.

The V gene is TRBV27, the J gene TRBJ2-7, with 9 bases lining up with TRBD2. Near its end, the DNA agrees better with TRBJ2-5, so the J call may be wrong. Germline V CDR1 and CDR2: MNHEY, SMNVEV (reference sequence). CDR3 length: 13 amino acids. The CDR3 reads CASSFSGGVTQYF. The DNA for the CDR3 is TGTGCCAGCAGTTTTAGCGGGGGAGTGACCCAGTACTTC.

V gene TRBV6-6 combines with J gene TRBJ2-3; 9 bases line up with TRBD2. This CDR3 is built from 16 residues. Germline V lookup: CDR1 MNHNY, CDR2 SVGAGI (reference sequence). The V gene end was trimmed by 0 bases and the J gene end by 3 bases; junction bases not matched to a gene: 4. The CDR3, as DNA: TGTGCCAGCAGTTACTCTAGCGGGAGAGTAACAGATACGCAGTATTTT. It specifies CASSYSSGRVTDTQYF.

The chain recombines TRBV27 with TRBJ1-2; 9 bases are a match to TRBD1. The junction had 8 bases not matched to a gene; V was cut back by 5 bases and J by 7 bases. CDR3 length: 14 residues. Germline V gene lookup returns CDR1 MNHEY and CDR2 SMNVEV (reference sequence). The CDR3: CASSIDRGFSGYTF. The CDR3 nucleotides read TGTGCCAGCAGTATTGACAGGGGGTTTAGTGGCTACACCTTC.